Following are 10 T cell receptor beta chains from one sample sequenced in a study of blood T cell repertoires in COVID-19. Some clones are missing from TCRdb's copy, which holds only in-frame ones; the method was immunoSEQ multiplex PCR. In the table there are some 230,000 clones, 70% to 85% of which are singletons. The sequencing sample was made of PBMCs or T cells enriched from blood (not recorded which). The origin of the receptors is a man in his forties who had recovered from COVID-19.

This rearrangement joins TRBV3-1 (or the pseudogene TRBV3-2) to TRBJ2-1, with a possible D match to TRBD2 (6 bases). Germline lookup yields CDR1 LGHDT and CDR2 YNNKEL (reference sequence). V lost 5 bases, J lost 5 bases, and 13 bases lay in between. This CDR3 is built from 14 residues. CDR3 nucleotide sequence: TGTGCCAGCAGCTCCCGGACTAAAAACAATGAGCAGTTCTTC. Amino acid sequence: CASSSRTKNNEQFF.

CDR3 loop: CSGEDEKLFF. The CDR3 region has the DNA TGCAGTGGGGAGGATGAAAAACTGTTTTTT. This chain connects TRBV20-1 to TRBJ1-4, with D hard to call. Germline lookup yields CDR1 DFQATT and CDR2 SNEGSKA (reference sequence). Trimming cost V 7 bases and J 6 bases, with 6 bases left between them. The CDR3 contains 10 residues.

In the case of this clone: This same CDR3 is encoded by further DNA sequences in the sample. The chain combines TRBV18 with TRBJ2-7; TRBD2 agrees at 12 bases. Trimming at V came to 6 bases and at J to 1 base, leaving 4 bases not matched to a gene. Germline-derived CDR1 and CDR2 are KGHSH and LQKENI. The length of the CDR3 is 15 residues. The CDR3 is CASSPGTSGSYEQYF. The CDR3 bases are TGTGCCAGCTCGCCCGGGACTAGCGGGTCCTACGAGCAGTACTTC.

This clone was seen once. J is TRBJ1-6 and V is TRBV9; the match to TRBD1 covers 8 bases. V gave up 3 bases and J gave up 8 bases; unmatched junction bases: 7. This CDR3 is 15 amino acids long. The germline gives CDR1 SGDLS, CDR2 YYNGEE. In DNA form, the CDR3 reads TGTGCCAGCAGCGGTTCCGGACAGGGTTATTCACCCCTCCACTTT. Translating gives CASSGSGQGYSPLHF.

The V gene is TRBV9, the J gene TRBJ2-1, with 16 nucleotides matching TRBD2. Germline V gives CDR1 SGDLS, CDR2 YYNGEE. V dropped 3 bases and J dropped 4; count of bases not matched to a gene: 7. The CDR3 contains 18 residues. CDR3 DNA sequence: TGTGCCAGCAGCGAGTTGGGACTAGCGGGAGGGCTATACAATGAGCAGTTCTTC. Its translation: CASSELGLAGGLYNEQFF.

This chain links TRBV5-1 with TRBJ2-3, with 11 bases identical to TRBD2. Germline values: CDR1 SGHRS, CDR2 YFSETQ. V lost 8 bases to trimming and J lost 2 bases; unmatched junction nucleotides: 10. CDR3 length: 16 amino acids. This chain's CDR3 is CASQASGGQNTDTQYF. DNA for the CDR3: TGCGCCAGTCAAGCTAGCGGGGGGCAGAACACAGATACGCAGTATTTT. Filled out from reference TRBV5-1 and TRBJ2-3, the complete variable domain reads KAGVTQTPRYLIKTRGQQVTLSCSPISGHRSVSWYQQTPGQGLQFLFEYFSETQRNKGNFPGRFSGRQFSNSRSEMNVSTLELGDSALYLCASQASGGQNTDTQYFGPGTRLTVL.

The J gene is TRBJ1-1, the V gene TRBV7-9, with D tentatively TRBD1 (6 bases). V was shortened by 8 bases and J by 0 bases, with 10 bases between the two germline ends. The germline V gene encodes CDR1 SEHNR and CDR2 FQNEAQ (reference sequence). This CDR3 comprises 13 residues. This CDR3 is CASETGMNTEAFF. CDR3 nucleotide sequence: TGTGCCAGCGAAACAGGGATGAACACTGAAGCTTTCTTT. Complete variable domain (other parts from reference TRBV7-9 and TRBJ1-1): DTGVSQNPRHKITKRGQNVTFRCDPISEHNRLYWYRQTLGQGPEFLTYFQNEAQLEKSRLLSDRFSAERPKGSFSTLEIQRTEQGDSAMYLCASETGMNTEAFFGQGTRLTVV.

The genes are TRBV5-1 and TRBJ2-7; TRBD1 matches at 7 bases. V gave up 2 bases and J gave up 6 bases; unmatched junction bases: 5. The CDR3 runs 13 residues. The germline CDR1 and CDR2 sequences are SGHRS and YFSETQ. The chain's CDR3 is CASSFRPGGEQYF. The CDR3, as DNA: TGCGCCAGCAGCTTTAGGCCAGGGGGCGAGCAGTACTTC.

The chain joins TRBV19 to TRBJ2-7; D possibly corresponds to TRBD1 (5 bases). CDR1 LNHDA and CDR2 SQIVND come from the germline V gene (reference sequence). This CDR3 comprises 14 residues. Deletions cut 7 bases from V and 6 bases from J, with 19 bases between. The CDR3 sequence: CASTSQGLGGEQYF. In nucleotides, the CDR3 is TGTGCCAGTACCTCCCAGGGATTAGGTGGCGAGCAGTACTTC.

The rearrangement links TRBV7-2 to TRBJ2-1, with D perhaps matching TRBD2 (6 bases). CDR1 and CDR2 (germline): SGHTA, FQGNSA. V was clipped by 8 bases and J by 1 base, with 9 bases between them. This CDR3 is 13 amino acids long. CDR3 nucleotide sequence: TGTGCCAGCGGCGGGGCATCCTACAATGAGCAGTTCTTC. Translated: CASGGASYNEQFF.